This record looks at one TCR beta chain sequence and its context. Its antigen has not been determined. Within one base of it there is no much larger clone, and no base qualities were kept. The sample's time point label, decoded: blood 4 weeks post-SBRT, at nephrectomy. Read against the paper, the sample's treatment or condition label means: 15 Gy SBRT to primary tumor, nephrectomy 4 weeks later. The samples were drawn from a clinical trial, where primary renal cell carcinomas were treated with 15 Gy of stereotactic body radiation therapy and then removed by nephrectomy 4 weeks afterward. To follow tumor-enriched clonotypes, peripheral blood was collected serially from radiation-treated patients at baseline and again at 2 weeks and 4 weeks after SBRT. Every patient's renal cell carcinoma showed clear cell pathology. Genomic DNA for TCR sequencing was prepared using the QIAamp DNA Blood Mini Kit (Qiagen). Samples were included in the analyses only if all quality control checks were passed.

Following the manufacturer's recommendations, the immunoSEQ kit was used to generate TCR beta libraries from genomic DNA. To prepare the libraries, a first multiplex PCR with proprietary primers was run, followed by a second PCR that added unique barcodes, and a bead cleanup was done after each round. A kit-provided positive control reaction and a negative control reaction were included in every sample batch. The final libraries underwent checking on an Agilent 4200 TapeStation D1000 ScreenTape, volumetric pooling, and quantification by qPCR. Sequencing was performed on an Illumina NextSeq500 using a MidOutput 150-cycle cartridge, with 156 Read1 cycles, 15 Index1 cycles, and the kit custom primers. The pooled library was loaded at around 1 pM, and about 20% PhiX control was spiked in. Under the source paper's analysis protocol: The vendor-processed data were analyzed in R, and a clonotype was defined as all T cells that share the same CDR3 nucleotide sequence. For clone abundance analyses, frequencies were normalized to the 10,000 most abundant clones in each sample. Public T cell clones, which averaged fewer than five per sample, were excluded before analysis. An abundance difference of at least 32-fold between compartments was the criterion for calling clonotypes tumor-enriched or baseline blood-enriched. A beta-binomial differential abundance model was used to identify clonotypes that were expanded or contracted between blood time points. Tumor-blood repertoire similarity was measured with the Baroni-Urbani and Buser coefficient, and group comparisons used two-tailed Wilcoxon tests in R. TCRdb stores this immuneACCESS table with in-frame sequences only. Part of the clones is absent; in the studies checked, under half of the shortfall reflects unresolved V genes, and no reason is known for the rest. V and J calls plus clone size are reproduced from that table; the DNA served to infer D and trimming. The sample data list 90,000 to 100,000 clones, and 70% to 85% of these were observed just once. The top ten hold 7.2% of the sample.

This entry belongs to a study of radiation and T cells in renal cell carcinoma (dated by TCRdb to between 2020 and 2021). A note on the overall study: In total, roughly 52 samples, comprising around 25 tumors and about 27 peripheral blood samples, were subjected to TCR beta sequencing. The last blood draw happened 4 weeks after radiation, timed to coincide with nephrectomy. Across all 53 samples, 3.8 million or so unique CDR3 nucleotide sequences encoding some 2.6 million unique CDR3 amino acid sequences were identified.

Trimming leaves V shorter by 5 bases and J shorter by 2 bases, with the junction holding 12 bases beyond the gene matches. From the cysteine through the phenylalanine, the CDR3 covers 16 amino acids. CDR3 DNA only is kept here, 48 bases in frame from base 1. CDR1 SGHVS and CDR2 FNYEAQ were looked up in the germline V gene. Overall study outcomes, separate from this receptor: An increase in top tumor clonotypes in blood was observed from baseline to 2 weeks post-radiation, followed by contraction by 4 weeks, which was taken to suggest transient expansion of tumor-resident clones. Effects of radiation dose or scheduling on the TCR repertoire could not be addressed with the single-armed trial design. Dynamics of the blood repertoire were not tracked past 4 weeks after treatment. Because pretreatment tumor biopsies were not available, the baseline intratumoral presence of clonotypes could not be determined.

The chain employs TRBV7-6 and TRBJ2-7, with 7 middle bases fitting TRBD2. The sample in question was blood, obtained from a patient whose treatment included radiotherapy and nephrectomy. The receptor's source is a man aged 60 to 75 with renal cell carcinoma. The CDR3 region reads CASSGGGLLMTYEQYF. The sequenced DNA is TGTGCCAGCAGCGGGGGGGGACTGCTTATGACCTACGAGCAGTACTTC.